Shown below are 11 T cell receptor beta chains from a single sample sequenced in a study of blood T cell repertoires in COVID-19. Clones were read by immunoSEQ multiplex PCR, and TCRdb kept only the in-frame ones, dropping some. This table has over 150,000 clones, around 90% appearing once. Sequencing was performed on peripheral blood. The receptors here all came from a man between 45 and 60 years old with acute or convalescent COVID-19.

V gene TRBV7-9 combines with J gene TRBJ2-1; maybe TRBD2 (5 bases). The germline V and J ends were trimmed by 5 bases and 0 bases, with 11 bases remaining between them. Germline values: CDR1 SEHNR, CDR2 FQNEAQ (reference sequence). This CDR3 comprises 15 residues. The DNA of the CDR3 is TGTGCCAGCAGCAGCCGGGGTAACTCCTACAATGAGCAGTTCTTC. Translating gives CASSSRGNSYNEQFF.

The V call is TRBV10-3, the J call TRBJ1-2; tentative D call: TRBD1 (5 bases). V was pared by 7 bases and J by 5 bases, with 20 bases between. CDR1 and CDR2 from the germline V gene are ENHRY and SYGVKD. CDR3 length: 15 amino acids. CDR3 DNA: TGTGCCATCACGGGGTTCACCCCGGAGGGGTATGGCTACACCTTC. Translating it yields CAITGFTPEGYGYTF.

V usage is TRBV6-5 and J usage is TRBJ1-1, with D uncertain. The CDR3 runs 15 residues. Trimming shortened V by 8 bases and J by 7 bases, and 23 bases separated the two germline ends. Germline lookup yields CDR1 MNHEY and CDR2 SVGAGI. CDR3 sequence: CASGPGGRRGYEAFF. The DNA for the CDR3 is TGTGCCAGCGGTCCGGGCGGCAGGCGGGGATATGAAGCTTTCTTT.

This sequence joins TRBV30 and TRBJ1-2, with TRBD1 as a possible D gene (6 bases). V was cut by 1 base and J by 8 bases, with 14 bases left in between. Germline V gene lookup returns CDR1 GTSNPN and CDR2 SVGIG (reference sequence). This CDR3 spans 13 amino acids. CDR3 sequence reads: CAWSATGSGGYTF. The CDR3 DNA reads TGTGCCTGGAGTGCTACAGGGAGTGGAGGCTACACCTTC.

V gene TRBV7-9 combines with J gene TRBJ1-4; 7 bases are shared with TRBD1. V gave up 7 bases and J gave up 10 bases; unmatched junction bases: 15. CDR3 length: 15 residues. Per the germline V gene, CDR1 is SEHNR and CDR2 is FQNEAQ (reference sequence). DNA of the CDR3: TGTGCCAGCAACAATTGGGGGGACAGAGACTTAAAACTGTTTTTT. Its translation: CASNNWGDRDLKLFF.

This clone came up a few times. The chain is built from TRBV7-9 and TRBJ2-2; the match to TRBD1 covers 7 bases. V lost 4 bases to trimming and J lost 3 bases; unmatched junction nucleotides: 5. CDR1 is SEHNR and CDR2 is FQNEAQ in the germline V gene (reference sequence). This CDR3 comprises 15 residues. The CDR3 bases are TGTGCCAGCAGCTCCCTCGACAGGGACACCGGGGAGCTGTTTTTT. Translation gives CASSSLDRDTGELFF.

The chain combines TRBV7-9 with TRBJ1-1; TRBD1 matches 7 bases. The CDR3 spans 16 residues. The J segment lost 1 base and the V segment lost 1 base, leaving 6 bases of the junction unmatched. Germline V gene data show CDR1 as SEHNR and CDR2 as FQNEAQ (reference sequence). The CDR3 reads CASSLVGGPRNTEAFF. CDR3 DNA sequence: TGTGCCAGCAGCTTAGTAGGGGGCCCCAGGAACACTGAAGCTTTCTTT.

The chain recombines TRBV7-9 with TRBJ2-1; TRBD2 aligns across 7 bases. V trimming: 5 bases; J trimming: 11 bases; junction bases outside the gene matches: 15. CDR1 is SEHNR, CDR2 FQNEAQ, per germline (reference sequence). CDR3 length equals 15 residues. The CDR3 nucleotides are TGTGCCAGCAGCCGTGGAGGACTAGTGGGGGAAAAGCAGTTCTTC. Encoded protein: CASSRGGLVGEKQFF.

Of note for this clone: Other DNA sequences in this sample translate to the same CDR3. The chain joins TRBV6-1 to TRBJ2-4; D is unresolved. The V gene's germline CDR1 is MNHNS and CDR2 SASEGT. V was trimmed by 2 bases and J by 6 bases, leaving 8 bases between them. The CDR3 is 13 residues long. The chain's CDR3 is CASSEIGGNIQYF. CDR3 nucleotide sequence: TGTGCCAGCAGTGAAATAGGCGGAAACATTCAGTACTTC.

The sample holds one count of this clone. The chain is built from TRBV7-2 and TRBJ1-1; D gene unclear. Trimming removed 2 bases at V and 1 base at J, with 8 bases between. The CDR3 consists of 14 residues. Looked up from germline, CDR1 is SGHTA and CDR2 is FQGNSA. The CDR3 nucleotides read TGTGCCAGCAGCTTATCAGACAAGAACACTGAAGCTTTCTTT. Protein sequence: CASSLSDKNTEAFF.

This sequence joins TRBV5-1 and TRBJ1-2, with 9 bases fitting TRBD1. The CDR3 loop spans 15 amino acids. V was clipped by 8 bases and J by 3 bases; unmatched bases: 11. CDR1 is SGHRS, CDR2 YFSETQ, per germline. The CDR3 spells CASREGQGFHYGYTF. The CDR3 region has the DNA TGCGCCAGTCGGGAAGGACAGGGGTTCCACTATGGCTACACCTTC. The whole variable domain, filled in from reference TRBV5-1 and TRBJ1-2, reads KAGVTQTPRYLIKTRGQQVTLSCSPISGHRSVSWYQQTPGQGLQFLFEYFSETQRNKGNFPGRFSGRQFSNSRSEMNVSTLELGDSALYLCASREGQGFHYGYTFGSGTRLTVV.